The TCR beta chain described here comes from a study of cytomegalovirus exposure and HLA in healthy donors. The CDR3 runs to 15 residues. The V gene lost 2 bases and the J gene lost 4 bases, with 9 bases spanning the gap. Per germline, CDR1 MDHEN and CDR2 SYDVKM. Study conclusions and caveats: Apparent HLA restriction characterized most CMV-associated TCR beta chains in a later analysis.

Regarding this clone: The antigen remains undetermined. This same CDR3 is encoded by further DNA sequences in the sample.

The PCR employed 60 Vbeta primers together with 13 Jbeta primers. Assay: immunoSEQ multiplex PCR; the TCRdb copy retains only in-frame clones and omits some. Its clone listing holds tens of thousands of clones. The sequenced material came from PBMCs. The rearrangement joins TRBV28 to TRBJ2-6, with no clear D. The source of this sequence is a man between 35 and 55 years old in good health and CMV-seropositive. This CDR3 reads CASSLAVSGANVLTF. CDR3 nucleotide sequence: TGTGCCAGCAGTTTAGCAGTGTCCGGGGCCAACGTCCTGACTTTC.